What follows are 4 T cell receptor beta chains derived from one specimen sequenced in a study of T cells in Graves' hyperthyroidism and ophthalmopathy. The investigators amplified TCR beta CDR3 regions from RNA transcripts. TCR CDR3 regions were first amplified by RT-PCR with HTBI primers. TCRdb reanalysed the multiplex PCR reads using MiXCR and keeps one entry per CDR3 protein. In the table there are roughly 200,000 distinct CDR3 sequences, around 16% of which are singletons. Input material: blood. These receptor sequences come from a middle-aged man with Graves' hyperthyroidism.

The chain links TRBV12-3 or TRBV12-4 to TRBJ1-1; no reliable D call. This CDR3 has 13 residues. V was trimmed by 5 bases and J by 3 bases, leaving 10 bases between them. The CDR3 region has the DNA TGTGCCAGCAGTACCGCCAGGTACACTGAAGCTTTCTTT. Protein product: CASSTARYTEAFF.

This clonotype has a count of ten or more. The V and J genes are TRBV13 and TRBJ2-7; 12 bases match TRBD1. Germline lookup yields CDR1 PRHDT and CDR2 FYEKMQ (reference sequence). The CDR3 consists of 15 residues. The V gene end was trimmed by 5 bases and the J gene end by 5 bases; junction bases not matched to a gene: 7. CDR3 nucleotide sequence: TGTGCCAGCAGCCCTCGGGACAGGGGGCGCGACGAGCAGTACTTC. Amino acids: CASSPRDRGRDEQYF.

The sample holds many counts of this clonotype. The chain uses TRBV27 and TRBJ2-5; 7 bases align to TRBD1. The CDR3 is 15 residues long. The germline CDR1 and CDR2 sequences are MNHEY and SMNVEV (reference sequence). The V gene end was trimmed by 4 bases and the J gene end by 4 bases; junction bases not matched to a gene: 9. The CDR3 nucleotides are TGTGCCAGCAGTTCGGACGAACAGGGGCGAGAGACCCAGTACTTC. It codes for CASSSDEQGRETQYF.

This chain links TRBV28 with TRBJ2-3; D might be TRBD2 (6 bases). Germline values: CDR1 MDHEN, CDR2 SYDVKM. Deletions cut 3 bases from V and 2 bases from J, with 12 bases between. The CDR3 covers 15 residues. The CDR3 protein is CASSFWGEFTDTQYF. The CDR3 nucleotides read TGTGCCAGCAGTTTTTGGGGGGAGTTCACAGATACGCAGTATTTT.